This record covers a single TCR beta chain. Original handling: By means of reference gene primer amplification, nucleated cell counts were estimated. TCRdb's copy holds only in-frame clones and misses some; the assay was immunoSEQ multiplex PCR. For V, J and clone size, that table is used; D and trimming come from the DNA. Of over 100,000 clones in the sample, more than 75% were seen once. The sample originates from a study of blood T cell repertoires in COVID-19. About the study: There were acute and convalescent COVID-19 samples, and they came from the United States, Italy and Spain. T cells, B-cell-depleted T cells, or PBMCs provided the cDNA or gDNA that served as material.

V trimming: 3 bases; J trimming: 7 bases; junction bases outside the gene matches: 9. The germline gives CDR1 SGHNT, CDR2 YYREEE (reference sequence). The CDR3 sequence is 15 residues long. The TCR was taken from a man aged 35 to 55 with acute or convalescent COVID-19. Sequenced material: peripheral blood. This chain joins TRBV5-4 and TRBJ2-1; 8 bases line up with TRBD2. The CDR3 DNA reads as TGTGCCAGCAGCTCCAGGGCGGGGGGCCGGAATGAGCAGTTCTTC. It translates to CASSSRAGGRNEQFF.